This TCR beta chain was retrieved from a study of technical replicates of blood from a handful of donors. V was trimmed by 0 bases and J by 2 bases, leaving 9 bases between them. The CDR3 totals 14 residues. Germline V gene lookup returns CDR1 SGDLS and CDR2 YYNGEE. Libraries were prepared by immunoSEQ multiplex PCR; TCRdb keeps only in-frame clonotypes and omits some of them. The table shows about 61,000 clones, with about 90% occurring only once. The chain links TRBV9 to TRBJ2-7; D may be TRBD2 (5 bases). The sequence derives from a human donor in good health. Some clones in this sample may be carry-over from other donors' samples. The source material was PBMCs. The CDR3 DNA reads TGTGCCAGCAGCGTAGAAGGAGGTACCTACGAGCAGTACTTC. Residues: CASSVEGGTYEQYF.